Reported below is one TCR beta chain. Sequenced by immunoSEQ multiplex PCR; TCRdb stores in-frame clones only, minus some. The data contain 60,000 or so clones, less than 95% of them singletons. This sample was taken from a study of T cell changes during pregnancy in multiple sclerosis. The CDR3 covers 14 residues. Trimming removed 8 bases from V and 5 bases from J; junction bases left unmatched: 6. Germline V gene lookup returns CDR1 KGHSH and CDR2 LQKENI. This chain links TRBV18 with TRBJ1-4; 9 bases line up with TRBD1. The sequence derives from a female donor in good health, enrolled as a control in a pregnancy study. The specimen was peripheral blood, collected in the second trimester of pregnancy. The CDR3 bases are TGTGCCAGCGCCCGGGGGACAGGGAATGAAAAACTGTTTTTT. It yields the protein CASARGTGNEKLFF.